These T cell receptor beta chains were read from a single sample in a study of cytomegalovirus exposure and HLA in healthy donors. This table comes from immunoSEQ multiplex PCR, and its TCRdb copy is limited to in-frame clones, with some not included. This table has under 150,000 clones, 78% appearing once. Sequencing was performed on PBMCs. These receptors came from a woman under 30 in good health and CMV-seronegative. CDR3s include the opening cysteine and the closing phenylalanine or tryptophan. A D gene is named only where the DNA matches it firmly.

CDR3 protein: CASSQELREPQHF
CDR3 DNA: TGCGCCAGCAGCCAAGAACTGCGGGAACCCCAGCATTTT
D gene: .
J gene: TRBJ1-5
CDR3 length: 13
V gene: TRBV4-1

CDR3 protein: CSARVGVEAFF
CDR3 DNA: TGCAGTGCTAGGGTCGGGGTTGAAGCTTTCTTT
D gene: .
J gene: TRBJ1-1
CDR3 length: 11
V gene: TRBV20-1

CDR3 protein: CASSLGTGGGNTEAFF
CDR3 DNA: TGTGCCAGCAGCTTAGGGACAGGGGGTGGCAACACTGAAGCTTTCTTT
D gene: TRBD1
J gene: TRBJ1-1
CDR3 length: 16
V gene: TRBV7-9

CDR3 protein: CASRTGYQETQYF
CDR3 DNA: TGCGCCAGCAGGACGGGGTACCAAGAGACCCAGTACTTC
D gene: .
J gene: TRBJ2-5
CDR3 length: 13
V gene: TRBV5-1

CDR3 protein: CATSREGDRADTQYF
CDR3 DNA: TGTGCCACCAGCAGAGAGGGGGACAGGGCAGATACGCAGTATTTT
D gene: TRBD1
J gene: TRBJ2-3
CDR3 length: 15
V gene: TRBV15

CDR3 protein: CSVEGTGVTLETQYF
CDR3 DNA: TGCAGCGTTGAAGGGACAGGGGTTACGTTAGAGACCCAGTACTTC
D gene: TRBD1
J gene: TRBJ2-5
CDR3 length: 15
V gene: TRBV29-1

CDR3 protein: CSALQGDSGYTF
CDR3 DNA: TGCAGCGCCTTACAGGGGGACAGTGGCTACACCTTC
D gene: TRBD1
J gene: TRBJ1-2
CDR3 length: 12
V gene: TRBV29-1

CDR3 protein: CASSFGGGSYEQYF
CDR3 DNA: TGTGCCAGCAGCTTCGGCGGGGGTTCCTACGAGCAGTACTTC
D gene: TRBD2
J gene: TRBJ2-7
CDR3 length: 14
V gene: TRBV7-2

CDR3 protein: CASSPSPRQETQYF
CDR3 DNA: TGTGCCAGCAGCCCCAGCCCTAGACAAGAGACCCAGTACTTC
D gene: .
J gene: TRBJ2-5
CDR3 length: 14
V gene: TRBV9

CDR3 protein: CAIKETMNTEAFF
CDR3 DNA: TGTGCCATCAAGGAGACCATGAACACTGAAGCTTTCTTT
D gene: .
J gene: TRBJ1-1
CDR3 length: 13
V gene: TRBV10-3

CDR3 protein: CASSQAQRGNTGELFF
CDR3 DNA: TGTGCCAGCAGCCAAGCCCAGCGGGGGAACACCGGGGAGCTGTTTTTT
D gene: TRBD2
J gene: TRBJ2-2
CDR3 length: 16
V gene: TRBV14

CDR3 protein: CASSQVASGSYEQYF
CDR3 DNA: TGCGCCAGCAGCCAAGTCGCTAGCGGCTCCTACGAGCAGTACTTC
D gene: TRBD2
J gene: TRBJ2-7
CDR3 length: 15
V gene: TRBV4-1

CDR3 protein: CASSLAGGREYEQYF
CDR3 DNA: TGCGCCAGCAGCTTGGCCGGGGGGCGCGAGTACGAGCAGTACTTC
D gene: .
J gene: TRBJ2-7
CDR3 length: 15
V gene: TRBV5-1

CDR3 protein: CATSYRDRGAKNTEAFF
CDR3 DNA: TGTGCCACCTCCTACCGGGACAGGGGGGCGAAGAACACTGAAGCTTTCTTT
D gene: TRBD1
J gene: TRBJ1-1
CDR3 length: 17
V gene: TRBV28

CDR3 protein: CASSFSTRGSSYEQYF
CDR3 DNA: TGTGCCAGCAGTTTCAGCACCCGCGGGAGCTCCTACGAGCAGTACTTC
D gene: TRBD2
J gene: TRBJ2-7
CDR3 length: 16
V gene: TRBV27

CDR3 protein: CSGTGSRNYNEQFF
CDR3 DNA: TGCAGCGGTACAGGGTCGAGGAACTACAATGAGCAGTTCTTC
D gene: .
J gene: TRBJ2-1
CDR3 length: 14
V gene: TRBV29-1